A single sample gave rise to the 3 T cell receptor beta chains below, sequenced in a study of shared clonotypes between healthy human individuals. The repertoire was sequenced with immunoSEQ multiplex PCR; TCRdb's copy has only in-frame clones and lacks some. The repertoire holds hundreds of thousands of clones, with 96% as singletons. It was CD45RO-negative cells, positively selected for CCR7, that made up naive CD8 cells, with terminally differentiated effector memory CD45RA+ cells excluded. Sequencing was done on a sample of naive CD8+ T cells sorted from blood. These receptor sequences come from a woman between 25 and 40 years old in good health.

This chain joins TRBV13 and TRBJ2-1; possibly TRBD2 for D (6 bases). CDR1 and CDR2 (germline): PRHDT, FYEKMQ (reference sequence). V gave up 1 base and J gave up 7 bases, with 14 bases separating them. CDR3 length equals 15 residues. The chain's CDR3 is CASSLVRTTPNEQFF. DNA for the CDR3: TGTGCCAGCAGCTTAGTCCGGACTACACCTAATGAGCAGTTCTTC.

The chain uses TRBV27 and TRBJ2-1; 16 bases map to TRBD2. The CDR3 has 17 amino acids. From germline, CDR1 is MNHEY and CDR2 SMNVEV (reference sequence). With 8 bases clipped from V and 0 bases from J, the junction kept 4 bases outside the gene matches. This CDR3 is CASAGTSGRGSYNEQFF. The CDR3, as DNA: TGTGCCAGCGCTGGGACTAGCGGGAGGGGCTCCTACAATGAGCAGTTCTTC.

This chain links TRBV7-8 with TRBJ1-1; D is uncertain. The length of the CDR3 is 15 residues. V lost 5 bases, J lost 0 bases, and 13 bases lay in between. Germline V lookup: CDR1 SGHVS, CDR2 FQNEAQ. CDR3 bases: TGTGCCAGCAGCCCTAGGACCAGCCTGAACACTGAAGCTTTCTTT. Protein sequence: CASSPRTSLNTEAFF.